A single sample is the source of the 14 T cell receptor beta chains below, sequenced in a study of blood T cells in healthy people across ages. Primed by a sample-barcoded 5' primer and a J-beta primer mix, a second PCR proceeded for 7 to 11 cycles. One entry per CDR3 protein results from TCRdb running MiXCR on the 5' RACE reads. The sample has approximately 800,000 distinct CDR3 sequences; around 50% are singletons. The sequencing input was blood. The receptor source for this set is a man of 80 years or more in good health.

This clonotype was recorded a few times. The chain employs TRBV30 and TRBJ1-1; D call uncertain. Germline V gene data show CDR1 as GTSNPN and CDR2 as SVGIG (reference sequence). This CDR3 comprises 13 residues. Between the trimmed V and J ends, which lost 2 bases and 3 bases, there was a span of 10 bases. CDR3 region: CAWSLQRDTEAFF. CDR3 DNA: TGTGCCTGGAGTCTTCAGAGAGACACTGAAGCTTTCTTT. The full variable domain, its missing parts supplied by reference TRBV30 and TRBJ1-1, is SQTIHQWPATLVQPVGSPLSLECTVEGTSNPNLYWYRQAAGRGLQLLFYSVGIGQISSEVPQNLSASRPQDRQFILSSKKLLLSDSGFYLCAWSLQRDTEAFFGQGTRLTVV.

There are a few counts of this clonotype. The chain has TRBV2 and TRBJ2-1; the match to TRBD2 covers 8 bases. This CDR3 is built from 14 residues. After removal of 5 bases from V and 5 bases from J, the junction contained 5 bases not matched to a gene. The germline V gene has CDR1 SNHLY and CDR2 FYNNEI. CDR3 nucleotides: TGTGCCAGCAGTCGTCTAGCGGGCAACAATGAGCAGTTCTTC. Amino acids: CASSRLAGNNEQFF.

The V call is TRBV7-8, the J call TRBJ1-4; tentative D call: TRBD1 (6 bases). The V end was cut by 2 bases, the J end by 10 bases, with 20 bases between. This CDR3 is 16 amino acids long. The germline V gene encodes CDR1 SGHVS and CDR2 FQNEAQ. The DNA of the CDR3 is TGTGCCAGCAGCTTATCCTACAGGGAGGGGGGGGGAAAACTGTTTTTT. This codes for CASSLSYREGGGKLFF.

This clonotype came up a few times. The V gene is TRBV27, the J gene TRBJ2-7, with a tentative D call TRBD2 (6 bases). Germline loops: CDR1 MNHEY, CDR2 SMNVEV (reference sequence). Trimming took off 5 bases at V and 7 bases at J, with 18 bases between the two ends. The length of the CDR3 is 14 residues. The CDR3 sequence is CASSLEVGLDEQYF. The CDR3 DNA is TGTGCCAGCAGTCTCGAGGTGGGACTCGATGAGCAGTACTTC.

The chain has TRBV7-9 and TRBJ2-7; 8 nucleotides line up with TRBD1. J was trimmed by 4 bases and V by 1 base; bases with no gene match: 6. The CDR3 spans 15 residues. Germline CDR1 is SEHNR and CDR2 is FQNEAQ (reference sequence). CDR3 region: CASSLGGTGRYEQYF. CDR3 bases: TGTGCCAGCAGCTTAGGCGGGACAGGACGGTACGAGCAGTACTTC.

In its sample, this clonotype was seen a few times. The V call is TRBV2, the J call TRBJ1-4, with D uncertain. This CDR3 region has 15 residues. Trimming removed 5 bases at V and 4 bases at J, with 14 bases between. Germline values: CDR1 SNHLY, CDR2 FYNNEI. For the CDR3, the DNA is TGTGCCAGCAGTATGGGTGGAGGAAATAATGAAAAACTGTTTTTT. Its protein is CASSMGGGNNEKLFF.

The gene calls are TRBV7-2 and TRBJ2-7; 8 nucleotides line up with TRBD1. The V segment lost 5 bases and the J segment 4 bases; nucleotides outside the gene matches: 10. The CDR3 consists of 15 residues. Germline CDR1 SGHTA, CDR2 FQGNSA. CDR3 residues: CASSTFDDRGYEQYF. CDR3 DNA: TGTGCCAGCAGCACCTTCGATGACAGGGGATACGAGCAGTACTTC.

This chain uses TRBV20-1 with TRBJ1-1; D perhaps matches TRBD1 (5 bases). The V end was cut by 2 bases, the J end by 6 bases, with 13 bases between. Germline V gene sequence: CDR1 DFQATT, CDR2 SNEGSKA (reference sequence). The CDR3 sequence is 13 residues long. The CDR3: CSARTTDRPEAFF. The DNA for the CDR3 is TGCAGTGCTAGAACGACAGATCGTCCTGAAGCTTTCTTT.

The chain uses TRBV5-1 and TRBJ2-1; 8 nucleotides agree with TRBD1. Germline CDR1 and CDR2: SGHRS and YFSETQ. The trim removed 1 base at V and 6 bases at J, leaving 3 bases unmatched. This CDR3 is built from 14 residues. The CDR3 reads CASSLPTGGNEQFF. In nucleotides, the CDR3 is TGCGCCAGCAGCTTGCCCACAGGGGGCAATGAGCAGTTCTTC.

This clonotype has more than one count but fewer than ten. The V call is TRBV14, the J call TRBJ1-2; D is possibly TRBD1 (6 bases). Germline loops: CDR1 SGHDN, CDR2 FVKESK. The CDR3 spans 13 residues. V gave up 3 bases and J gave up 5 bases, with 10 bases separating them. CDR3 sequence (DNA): TGTGCCAGCAGCCAGGATCAGGGGTATGGCTACACCTTC. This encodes CASSQDQGYGYTF.

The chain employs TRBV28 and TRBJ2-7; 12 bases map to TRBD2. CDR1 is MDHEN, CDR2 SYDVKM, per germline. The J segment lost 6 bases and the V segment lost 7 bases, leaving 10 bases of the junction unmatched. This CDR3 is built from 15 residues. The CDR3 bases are TGTGCCAGCATTCCTTCTAGCGGGAGGGCCGCCGAGCAGTACTTC. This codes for CASIPSSGRAAEQYF.

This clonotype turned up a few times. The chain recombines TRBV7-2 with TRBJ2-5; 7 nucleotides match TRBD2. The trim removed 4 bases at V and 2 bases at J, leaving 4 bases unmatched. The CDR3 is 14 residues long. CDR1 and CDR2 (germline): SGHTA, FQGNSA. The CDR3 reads CASSSRTRQETQYF. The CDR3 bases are TGTGCCAGCAGCTCAAGGACTAGACAAGAGACCCAGTACTTC.

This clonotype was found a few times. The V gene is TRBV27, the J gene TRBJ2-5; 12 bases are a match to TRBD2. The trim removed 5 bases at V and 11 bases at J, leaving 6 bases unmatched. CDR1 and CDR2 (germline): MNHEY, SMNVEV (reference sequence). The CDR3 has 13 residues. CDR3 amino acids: CASSGPGTSGQYF. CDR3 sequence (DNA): TGTGCCAGCAGTGGGCCCGGGACTAGCGGGCAGTACTTC.

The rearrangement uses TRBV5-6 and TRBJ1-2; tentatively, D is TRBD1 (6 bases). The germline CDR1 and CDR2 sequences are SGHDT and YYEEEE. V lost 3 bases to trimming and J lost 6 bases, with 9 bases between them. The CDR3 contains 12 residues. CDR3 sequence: CASSSTGHGYTF. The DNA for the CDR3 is TGTGCCAGCAGCTCGACAGGCCATGGCTACACCTTC. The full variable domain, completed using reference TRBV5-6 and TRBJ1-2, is DAGVTQSPTHLIKTRGQQVTLRCSPKSGHDTVSWYQQALGQGPQFIFQYYEEEERQRGNFPDRFSGHQFPNYSSELNVNALLLGDSALYLCASSSTGHGYTFGSGTRLTVV.